One sample yielded the 28 T cell receptor beta chains listed below, sequenced in a study of T-cell reconstitution after alpha-beta-depleted transplantation in children. Preparation of the TCRbeta library involved a method that used unique molecular identifiers. TCRdb redid the calling of the PCR reads with MiXCR, one entry per CDR3 protein. The sample yields 670,000 or so distinct CDR3 sequences, over 10% seen once. The sequencing here drew on PBMCs, taken before TCRalphabeta/CD19-depleted stem cell transplant. These receptors came from a girl aged 2 to 9 with congenital amegakaryocytic thrombocytopenia, due to receive a stem cell transplant.

This clonotype occurred a few times. J is TRBJ2-7 and V is TRBV21-1. TRBV21-1 is labeled a pseudogene. This CDR3 is built from 12 residues. CDR3 nucleotide sequence: TGTGCCAGCATATCTCAAGCGACAGAGCAGTACTTC. It codes for CASISQATEQYF.

This clonotype was picked up many times. The genes are TRBV20-1 and TRBJ2-1, with TRBD2 matching 8 bases. Unmatched junction bases numbered 4, after V lost 1 base and J lost 8 bases. CDR1 is DFQATT, CDR2 SNEGSKA, per germline (reference sequence). This CDR3 has 13 residues. CDR3 amino acids: CSARAGGPYEQFF. CDR3 sequence (DNA): TGCAGTGCTAGAGCGGGAGGGCCTTATGAGCAGTTCTTC.

This clonotype was observed many times. The chain recombines TRBV10-2 with TRBJ2-7; 7 bases align to TRBD2. The CDR3 sequence is 14 residues long. Germline assignment: CDR1 WSHSY and CDR2 SAAADI. The V gene end was trimmed by 5 bases and the J gene end by 2 bases; junction bases not matched to a gene: 6. CDR3 coding DNA: TGCGCCAGCAGTAACCCGGGACTAACCTACGAGCAGTACTTC. Translating gives CASSNPGLTYEQYF.

This clonotype was detected a few times. The chain couples TRBV28 to TRBJ2-2, with 7 bases identical to TRBD2. The CDR3 runs to 14 residues. V was pared by 6 bases and J by 6 bases, with 7 bases of the junction left unmatched. Germline V CDR1 and CDR2: MDHEN, SYDVKM. CDR3 loop: CASRGQGGAGELFF. The CDR3 DNA follows: TGTGCCAGCAGAGGGCAGGGAGGGGCCGGGGAGCTGTTTTTT.

This clonotype was seen at least ten times. The chain has TRBV12-3 or TRBV12-4 and TRBJ2-1; D ambiguous. The CDR3 contains 14 residues. The V end lost 2 bases, the J end lost 4 bases, and 9 bases lay between the germline ends. The CDR3 bases are TGTGCCAGCAGTTTACTCTGGAGATACAATGAGCAGTTCTTC. Encoded protein: CASSLLWRYNEQFF.

This clonotype was recorded many times. The V gene is TRBV6-5, the J gene TRBJ1-6, with D uncertain. Germline V lookup: CDR1 MNHEY, CDR2 SVGAGI. V gave up 6 bases and J gave up 10 bases, with 10 bases separating them. The CDR3 length is 12 residues. DNA of the CDR3: TGTGCCAGCAGCTTTATCTCCTCACCCCTCCACTTT. It is translated as CASSFISSPLHF.

This chain links TRBV4-2 with TRBJ2-7; D is perhaps TRBD1 or TRBD2 (7 bases each). V lost 5 bases to trimming and J lost 6 bases, with 14 bases between them. The CDR3 sequence is 13 residues long. Germline V gene lookup returns CDR1 LGHNA and CDR2 YNFKEQ. CDR3 sequence reads: CASSTGEGSEQYF. The DNA of the CDR3 is TGTGCCAGCAGCACAGGGGAGGGAAGCGAGCAGTACTTC.

This clonotype has a count of ten or more. CDR3 sequence: CASSLRVRSGKGYNEQFF. The CDR3 bases are TGCGCCAGCAGCCTCCGAGTTCGTAGCGGGAAAGGCTACAATGAGCAGTTCTTC. V usage is TRBV5-1 and J usage is TRBJ2-1; TRBD2 aligns across 8 bases. The CDR3 consists of 18 residues. J was trimmed by 3 bases and V by 4 bases; bases with no gene match: 15. Germline CDR1 is SGHRS and CDR2 is YFSETQ.

The chain couples TRBV28 to TRBJ2-7, with TRBD2 identical over 12 bases. The ends lost 2 bases at V and 4 bases at J; junction bases unmatched: 6. Germline V gives CDR1 MDHEN, CDR2 SYDVKM. The CDR3 is made up of 16 amino acids. CDR3 in DNA: TGTGCCAGCAGTTTAATGGAGCTAGCGGGAGGGTACGAGCAGTACTTC. It is translated as CASSLMELAGGYEQYF.

CDR3 DNA sequence: TGCAGTGCTAGAGGGCCCGGGGCGGGTGAGCAGTTCTTC. It specifies CSARGPGAGEQFF. The rearrangement uses TRBV20-1 and TRBJ2-1; either TRBD1 or TRBD2 may supply D (5 bases each). From germline, CDR1 is DFQATT and CDR2 SNEGSKA (reference sequence). The CDR3 has 13 residues. Trimming stripped 1 base from V and 9 bases from J, with 13 bases between.

This clonotype was detected a few times. J is TRBJ2-7 and V is TRBV18, with a weak D call TRBD1 (5 bases). This CDR3 is built from 13 residues. Per germline, CDR1 KGHSH and CDR2 LQKENI. Trimming removed 4 bases from V and 5 bases from J, with 12 bases in between. In DNA form, the CDR3 reads TGTGCCAGCTCACAGTTAGACAGTAACGAGCAGTACTTC. It is translated as CASSQLDSNEQYF. Using reference TRBV18 and TRBJ2-7 for the parts outside the CDR3, the full variable domain is NAGVMQNPRHLVRRRGQEARLRCSPMKGHSHVYWYRQLPEEGLKFMVYLQKENIIDESGMPKERFSAEFPKEGPSILRIQQVVRGDSAAYFCASSQLDSNEQYFGPGTRLTVT.

V and J are TRBV2 and TRBJ1-4, with a possible D match to TRBD1 (6 bases). Trimming cost V 5 bases and J 1 base, with 20 bases left between them. The CDR3 has 18 amino acids. Germline values: CDR1 SNHLY, CDR2 FYNNEI. The CDR3 is CASSTPGQGGVTNEKLFF. In DNA, the CDR3 is TGTGCCAGCAGTACCCCGGGACAAGGGGGAGTAACTAATGAAAAACTGTTTTTT.

A word on this clonotype: This could be a read error, since a much larger clone is one nucleotide away. This chain connects TRBV28 to TRBJ2-4; the D call may be TRBD1 or TRBD2 (5 bases each). Germline loops: CDR1 MDHEN, CDR2 SYDVKM. Trimming removed 5 bases at V and 3 bases at J, with 8 bases between. The CDR3 is 13 amino acids. The CDR3 DNA sequence: TGTGCCAGCAGTGTGAGGGGCAAAAACATTCAGTACTTC. As protein: CASSVRGKNIQYF.

In this sample, this clonotype turned up many times. The chain carries TRBV20-1 and TRBJ2-1, with TRBD2 matching over 10 bases. The ends lost 6 bases at V and 2 bases at J; junction bases unmatched: 10. This CDR3 has 16 residues. Germline values: CDR1 DFQATT, CDR2 SNEGSKA (reference sequence). In DNA, the CDR3 is TGCAGTGCAGACGGAGCGGGAGGGTCTGCCTACAATGAGCAGTTCTTC. Translating gives CSADGAGGSAYNEQFF.

In its sample, this clonotype was seen many times. CDR3 sequence (DNA): TGTGCCAGCAGTGAAGCGGGGTTAAATTCACCCCTCCACTTT. Protein product: CASSEAGLNSPLHF. This sequence joins TRBV6-1 and TRBJ1-6; no definite D call. The CDR3 runs 14 residues. V was clipped by 0 bases and J by 7 bases, with 7 bases between them. The germline gives CDR1 MNHNS, CDR2 SASEGT.

This clonotype was counted a few times. This rearrangement joins TRBV3-1 to TRBJ1-1; TRBD1 matches at 9 bases. The V and J ends lost 3 bases and 8 bases, in that order; junction bases with no gene match: 1. Per germline, CDR1 LGHDT and CDR2 YNNKEL (reference sequence). The CDR3 sequence is 12 residues long. The CDR3 here is CASSHGTGEAFF. CDR3 DNA sequence: TGTGCCAGCAGCCATGGGACAGGGGAAGCTTTCTTT.

The genes are TRBV5-1 and TRBJ2-7; D call uncertain. Germline CDR1 reads SGHRS; CDR2 reads YFSETQ. The length of the CDR3 is 13 residues. The V gene lost 4 bases and the J gene lost 0 bases, with 8 bases spanning the gap. Here the CDR3 reads CASSGTHSYEQYF. The CDR3 nucleotides read TGCGCCAGCAGCGGCACCCACTCCTACGAGCAGTACTTC.

This clonotype was detected a few times. As DNA, the CDR3 is TGTGCCAGCAGTTTATCAGCGGGGAGCGAGCAGTACTTC. Protein sequence: CASSLSAGSEQYF. The rearrangement links TRBV27 to TRBJ2-7, with 7 bases that match TRBD2. The ends lost 0 bases at V and 6 bases at J; junction bases unmatched: 2. CDR1 is MNHEY and CDR2 is SMNVEV in the germline V gene (reference sequence). This CDR3 contains 13 residues.

This clonotype was seen at least ten times. This sequence joins TRBV5-1 and TRBJ2-7; 7 nucleotides match TRBD2. The V segment lost 2 bases and the J segment 2 bases; nucleotides outside the gene matches: 7. Germline assignment: CDR1 SGHRS and CDR2 YFSETQ. The CDR3 contains 15 residues. The CDR3 bases are TGCGCCAGCAGCTTAATTGCGGGAGTGACCTACGAGCAGTACTTC. As protein: CASSLIAGVTYEQYF.

This clonotype came up many times. The V gene is TRBV5-6, the J gene TRBJ1-4; D possibly corresponds to TRBD1 (5 bases). The CDR3 totals 14 residues. Germline CDR1 SGHDT, CDR2 YYEEEE. Between the trimmed V and J ends, which lost 1 base and 4 bases, there was a span of 8 bases. The DNA for the CDR3 is TGTGCCAGCAGCTTGACAGGACTTAATGAAAAACTGTTTTTT. This codes for CASSLTGLNEKLFF.

This clonotype was recorded at least ten times. V is TRBV6-2 or TRBV6-3 and J is TRBJ2-1; D not certain. Trimming stripped 0 bases from V and 7 bases from J, with 19 bases between. Germline V CDR1 and CDR2: MNHEY, SVGEGT. This CDR3 is 17 amino acids long. DNA of the CDR3: TGTGCCAGCAGTTACTCCCCCGACATCCCACAAGCGAATGAGCAGTTCTTC. Translation gives CASSYSPDIPQANEQFF.

There are a few counts of this clonotype. The chain is built from TRBV5-1 and TRBJ1-1; D is uncertain. Germline V gene lookup returns CDR1 SGHRS and CDR2 YFSETQ. V was pared by 4 bases and J by 4 bases, with 14 bases between. CDR3 length: 14 residues. The DNA of the CDR3 is TGCGCCAGCAGCCGAAGTATGGAATCCACTGAAGCTTTCTTT. Translated: CASSRSMESTEAFF.

The chain couples TRBV6-1 to TRBJ2-1; 13 nucleotides align to TRBD2. The V segment lost 3 bases and the J segment 6 bases; nucleotides outside the gene matches: 2. Germline CDR1 is MNHNS and CDR2 is SASEGT. This CDR3 is built from 15 residues. For the CDR3, the DNA is TGTGCCAGCAGTGACGGACTAGCGGGAGTCAATGAGCAGTTCTTC. Translation: CASSDGLAGVNEQFF.

In its sample, this clonotype was seen many times. This rearrangement joins TRBV12-3 or TRBV12-4 to TRBJ2-3, with 12 bases identical to TRBD1. CDR3 length: 14 amino acids. V lost 8 bases and J lost 7; bases outside the gene matches: 7. The DNA of the CDR3 is TGTGCCAGCGCCCGGGACAGGGGGCTGAATACGCAGTATTTT. Its protein product is CASARDRGLNTQYF.

The chain joins TRBV15 to TRBJ1-5; D unresolved. V lost 0 bases to trimming and J lost 7 bases, with 13 bases between them. Germline V lookup: CDR1 LNHNV, CDR2 YYDKDF (reference sequence). The CDR3 has 15 amino acids. The CDR3 DNA is TGTGCCACCAGCAGAGATAAGAGGAGGAGCCAGCCCCAGCATTTT. It encodes CATSRDKRRSQPQHF. The full variable domain, completed using reference TRBV15 and TRBJ1-5, is DAMVIQNPRYQVTQFGKPVTLSCSQTLNHNVMYWYQQKSSQAPKLLFHYYDKDFNNEADTPDNFQSRRPNTSFCFLDIRSPGLGDTAMYLCATSRDKRRSQPQHFGDGTRLSIL.

A few counts support this clonotype. The chain has TRBV5-1 and TRBJ2-1, with D possibly matching TRBD1 (5 bases). Trimming cost V 7 bases and J 7 bases, with 18 bases left between them. The CDR3 extends over 14 amino acids. CDR1 is SGHRS and CDR2 is YFSETQ in the germline V gene. This CDR3 reads CASVAQMPGNEQFF. As DNA, the CDR3 is TGCGCCAGCGTTGCACAGATGCCAGGGAATGAGCAGTTCTTC.

In this sample, this clonotype turned up many times. The rearrangement joins TRBV20-1 to TRBJ2-4; TRBD2 matches 15 bases. This CDR3 region has 14 residues. Germline V CDR1 and CDR2: DFQATT, SNEGSKA (reference sequence). The DNA for the CDR3 is TGCAGCACCGGACTAGCGGGAGGGAAAAACATTCAGTACTTC. Its translation is CSTGLAGGKNIQYF.

This clonotype has ten or more counts. This sequence joins TRBV7-7 and TRBJ2-1, with 11 bases lining up with TRBD2. Germline loops: CDR1 SSHAT, CDR2 FNYEAQ (reference sequence). J gave up 3 bases and V 1 base, and 5 bases lay outside the gene matches. The CDR3 has 17 amino acids. CDR3 protein: CASSLGTGTSGYNEQFF. The CDR3, as DNA: TGTGCCAGCAGCTTAGGAACCGGGACTAGCGGCTACAATGAGCAGTTCTTC.